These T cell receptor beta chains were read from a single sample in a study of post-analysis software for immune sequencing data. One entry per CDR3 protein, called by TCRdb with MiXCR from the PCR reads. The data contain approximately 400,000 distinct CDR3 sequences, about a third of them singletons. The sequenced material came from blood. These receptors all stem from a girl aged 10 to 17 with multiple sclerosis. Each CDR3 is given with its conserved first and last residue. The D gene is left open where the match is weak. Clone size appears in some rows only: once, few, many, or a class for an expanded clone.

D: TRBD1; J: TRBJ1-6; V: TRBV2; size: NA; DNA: TGTGCCGGAAGTAATTGGGACAGGGCGGAATCACCCCTCCACTTT; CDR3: CAGSNWDRAESPLHF
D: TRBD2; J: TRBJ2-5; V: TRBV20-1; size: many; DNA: TGCAGTGCTGGAAGACTAGCCCCCCGGGAGACCCAGTACTTC; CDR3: CSAGRLAPRETQYF
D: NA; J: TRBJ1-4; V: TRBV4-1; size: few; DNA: TGCGCCAGCAGCTTACAGACCGGGTCTAATGAAAAACTGTTTTTT; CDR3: CASSLQTGSNEKLFF
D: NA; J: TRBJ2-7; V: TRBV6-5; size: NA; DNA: TGTGCCAGCAGTTACTCGGGTTACGGGACCTACGAGCAGTACTTC; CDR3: CASSYSGYGTYEQYF
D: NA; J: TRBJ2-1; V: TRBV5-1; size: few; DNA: TGCGCCAGCAGCTTGGTGAGCGTTCAGGGCGGTGAGCAGTTCTTC; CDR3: CASSLVSVQGGEQFF
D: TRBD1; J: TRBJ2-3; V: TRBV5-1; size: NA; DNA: TGCGCCAGCAGCTTGGTCCCGGACAGGGGGGCCACAGATACGCAGTATTTT; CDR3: CASSLVPDRGATDTQYF
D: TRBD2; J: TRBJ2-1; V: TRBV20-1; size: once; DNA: TGCAGTGCCAATCCCACGGGGGGTCGTGGTGAGCAGTTCTTC; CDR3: CSANPTGGRGEQFF
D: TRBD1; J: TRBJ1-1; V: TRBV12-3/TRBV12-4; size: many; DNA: TGTGCCAGCAGCCGGGACAGGGGGAACACTGAAGCTTTCTTT; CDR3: CASSRDRGNTEAFF
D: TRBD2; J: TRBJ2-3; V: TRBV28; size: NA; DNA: TGTGCCAGCAGCTCAACCGGGACTATCACAGATACGCAGTATTTT; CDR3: CASSSTGTITDTQYF
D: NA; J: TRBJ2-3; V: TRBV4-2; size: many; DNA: TGTGCCAGCAGCCTACCCGTCGCGGGGTTCACAGATACGCAGTATTTT; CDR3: CASSLPVAGFTDTQYF
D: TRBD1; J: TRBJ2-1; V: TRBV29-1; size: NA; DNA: TGCAGCGCCGGGACAGGGGCCTACAATGAGCAGTTCTTC; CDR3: CSAGTGAYNEQFF
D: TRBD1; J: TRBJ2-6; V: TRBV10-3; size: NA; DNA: TGTGCCATCAGTGAGTCTATCGGACAGGGGGCCTCCTCTGGGGCCAACGTCCTGACTTTC; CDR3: CAISESIGQGASSGANVLTF
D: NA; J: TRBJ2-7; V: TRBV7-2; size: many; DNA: TGTGCCAGCAGCCCCTTAATCGAGCAGTACTTC; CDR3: CASSPLIEQYF
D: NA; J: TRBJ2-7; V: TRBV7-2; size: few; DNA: TGTGCCAGCAGCTCCGAGGGCGAGCAGTACTTC; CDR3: CASSSEGEQYF
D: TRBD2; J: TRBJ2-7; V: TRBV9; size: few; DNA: TGTGCCAGTTCCGAGCGGGGGAGCTCCTACGAGCAGTACTTC; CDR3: CASSERGSSYEQYF
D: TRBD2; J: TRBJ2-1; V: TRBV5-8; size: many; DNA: TGTGCCAGCAGCTACGTAAAACTAGCGAGGAGGGCACAGTTCTTC; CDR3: CASSYVKLARRAQFF
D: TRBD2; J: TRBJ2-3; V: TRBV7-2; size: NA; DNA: TGTGCCAGCAGCCCTAACGGACTAGGGAACACAGATACGCAGTATTTT; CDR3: CASSPNGLGNTDTQYF
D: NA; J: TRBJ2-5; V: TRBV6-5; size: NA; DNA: TGTGCCAGCAGTTACTCGCCAGCCCAAGAGACCCAGTACTTC; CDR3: CASSYSPAQETQYF
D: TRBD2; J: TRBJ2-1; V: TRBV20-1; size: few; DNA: TGCAGTGCTAGAGGCGGGGGGGGTTCAAGACTGTCTTACTCCTACAATGAGCAGTTCTTC; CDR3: CSARGGGGSRLSYSYNEQFF
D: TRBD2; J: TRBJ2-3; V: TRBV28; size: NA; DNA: TGTGCCAGCAGCACTACCGGGAGGGCGAAAGATACGCAGTATTTT; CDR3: CASSTTGRAKDTQYF
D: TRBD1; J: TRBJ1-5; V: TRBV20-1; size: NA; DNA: TGCAGTGCTAGGGAAGGGGGCCGTCAGCCCCAGCATTTT; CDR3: CSAREGGRQPQHF
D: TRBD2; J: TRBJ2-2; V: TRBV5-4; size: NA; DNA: TGTGCCAGCAGCTTGGCCGGTAGCGGGGGGCTCACCGGGGAGCTGTTTTTT; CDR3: CASSLAGSGGLTGELFF
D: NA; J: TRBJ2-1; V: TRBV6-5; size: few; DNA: TGTGCCAGCACCGCAGACAGATCCCTCCAATACAATGAGCAGTTCTTC; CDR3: CASTADRSLQYNEQFF
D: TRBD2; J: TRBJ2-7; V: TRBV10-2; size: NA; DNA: TGCGCCAGCAAGGGACTAGTGGGAAACTCCTACGAGCAGTACTTC; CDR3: CASKGLVGNSYEQYF
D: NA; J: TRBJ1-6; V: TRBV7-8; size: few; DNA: TGTGCCAGCAGAGCAGGAAATTCACCCCTCCACTTT; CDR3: CASRAGNSPLHF
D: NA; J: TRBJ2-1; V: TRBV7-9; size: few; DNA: TGTGCCAGCAGCCCTCTTGTGAGCTCCTACAATGAGCAGTTCTTC; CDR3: CASSPLVSSYNEQFF
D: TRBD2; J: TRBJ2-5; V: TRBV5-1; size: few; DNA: TGCGCCACTGCCCCAGGCGGGGGGGCTGGGGAGACCCAGTACTTC; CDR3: CATAPGGGAGETQYF
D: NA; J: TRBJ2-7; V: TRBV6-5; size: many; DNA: TGTGCCAGCAGGGTGGGACGCAGGGGTAAAAACTACGAGCAGTACTTC; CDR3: CASRVGRRGKNYEQYF
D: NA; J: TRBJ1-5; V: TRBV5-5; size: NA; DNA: TGTGCCAGCAGCCCCAGGGCAGGAGGAGGCTATCAGCCCCAGCATTTT; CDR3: CASSPRAGGGYQPQHF
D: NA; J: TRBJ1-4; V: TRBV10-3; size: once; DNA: TGTGCCATCAGTGAGTCGGTTGGGACAACTAATGAAAAACTGTTTTTT; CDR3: CAISESVGTTNEKLFF
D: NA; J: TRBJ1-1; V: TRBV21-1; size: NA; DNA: TGTGCCAGCACCAACCGGCGGGACACTGAAGCTTTCTTT; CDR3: CASTNRRDTEAFF
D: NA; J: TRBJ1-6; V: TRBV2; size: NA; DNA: TGTGCCAGCAGTGACATGGGGGCGAATTCACCCCTCCACTTT; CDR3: CASSDMGANSPLHF
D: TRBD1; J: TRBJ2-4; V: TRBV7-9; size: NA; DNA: TGTGCCAGCAGCTCTTACCGGGACAGGGGAGCCAAAAACATTCAGTACTTC; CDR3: CASSSYRDRGAKNIQYF
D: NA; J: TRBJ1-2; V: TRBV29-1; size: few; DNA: TGCAGCGTTGAAGATCCGAGTTATGGCTACACCTTC; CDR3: CSVEDPSYGYTF
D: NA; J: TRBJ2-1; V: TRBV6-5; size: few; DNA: TGTGCCAGCAGTTACTCGAAGGTTTCGGGGAGAGATCATTACAATGAGCAGTTCTTC; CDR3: CASSYSKVSGRDHYNEQFF
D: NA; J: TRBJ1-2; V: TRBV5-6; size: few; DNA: TGTGCCAGCAGCGGGGGACGGTTAGCCTCTAACTATGGCTACACCTTC; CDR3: CASSGGRLASNYGYTF
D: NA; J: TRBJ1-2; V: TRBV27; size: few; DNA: TGTGCCAGCAGTTTTACGCAGAACTATGGCTACACCTTC; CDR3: CASSFTQNYGYTF
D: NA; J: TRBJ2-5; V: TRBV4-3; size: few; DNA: TGCGCCAGCAGCCCAGAGGGGAAATACCAAGAGACCCAGTACTTC; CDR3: CASSPEGKYQETQYF
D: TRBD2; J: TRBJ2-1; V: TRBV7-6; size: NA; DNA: TGTGCCAGCAGCTTAGGATTAGCGGGGGGACTCTACAATGAGCAGTTCTTC; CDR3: CASSLGLAGGLYNEQFF
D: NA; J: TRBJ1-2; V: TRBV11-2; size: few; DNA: TGTGCCAGCAGCCAACCTTCGGGAAATGGCTACACCTTC; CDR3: CASSQPSGNGYTF
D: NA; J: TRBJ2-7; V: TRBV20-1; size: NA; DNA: TGCAGTGCCACGTACGAGCAGTACTTC; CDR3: CSATYEQYF
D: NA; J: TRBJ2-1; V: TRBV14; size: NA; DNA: TGTGCCAGCAGTCACGGGTTCTCCTACAATGAGCAGTTCTTC; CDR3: CASSHGFSYNEQFF
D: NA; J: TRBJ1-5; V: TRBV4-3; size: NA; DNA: TGCGCCAGCAGCCCCGGTCGGGGGGGCTATCAGCCCCAGCATTTT; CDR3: CASSPGRGGYQPQHF
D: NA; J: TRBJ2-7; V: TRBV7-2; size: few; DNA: TGTGCCAGCAGCTTAGTCGCCCACGAGCAGTACTTC; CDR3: CASSLVAHEQYF
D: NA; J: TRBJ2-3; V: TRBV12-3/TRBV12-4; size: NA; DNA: TGTGCCAGCAGTTTGGGACGACTTCACACAGATACGCAGTATTTT; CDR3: CASSLGRLHTDTQYF
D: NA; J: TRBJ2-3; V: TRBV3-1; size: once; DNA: TGTGCCAGCAGCCCTGAGCCAGGGTCCACAGATACGCAGTATTTT; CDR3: CASSPEPGSTDTQYF
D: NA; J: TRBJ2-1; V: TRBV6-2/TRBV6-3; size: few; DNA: TGTGCCAGCAGTTACGCAGGGCGGAGGAACAATGAGCAGTTCTTC; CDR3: CASSYAGRRNNEQFF
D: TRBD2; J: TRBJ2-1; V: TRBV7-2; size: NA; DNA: TGTGCCAGCAGCCTCCAGGGACTAGCAGCTGAGCAGTTCTTC; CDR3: CASSLQGLAAEQFF
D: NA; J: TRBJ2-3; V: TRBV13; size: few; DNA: TGTGCCAGCAGCACCCGACTCCCAGATACGCAGTATTTT; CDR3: CASSTRLPDTQYF
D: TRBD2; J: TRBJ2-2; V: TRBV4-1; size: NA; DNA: TGCGCCAGCAGCCAAAACCGACTAGCGGATAACACCGGGGAGCTGTTTTTT; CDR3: CASSQNRLADNTGELFF
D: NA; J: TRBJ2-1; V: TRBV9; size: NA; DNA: TGTGCCAGCAGCGTAGGGGGGTCCCACTACAATGAGCAGTTCTTC; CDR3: CASSVGGSHYNEQFF
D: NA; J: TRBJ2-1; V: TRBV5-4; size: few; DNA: TGTGCCAGCAGCTTCCCAGGGGGGAACAATGAGCAGTTCTTC; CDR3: CASSFPGGNNEQFF
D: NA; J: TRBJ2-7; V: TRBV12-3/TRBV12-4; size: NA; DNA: TGTGCCAGCAGTTTAGTCGGGACCGGGGAGGACGAGCAGTACTTC; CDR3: CASSLVGTGEDEQYF
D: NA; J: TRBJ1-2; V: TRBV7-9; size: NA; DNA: TGTGCCAGCAGCTCCATGGACGGGGGGGGCGGGTATGGCTACACCTTC; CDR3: CASSSMDGGGGYGYTF
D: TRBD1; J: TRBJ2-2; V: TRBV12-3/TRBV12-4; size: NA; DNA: TGTGCCAGCAGTCAAACCGGGACAGTGGACCCCTGGGGATATCCCGGGGAGCTGTTTTTT; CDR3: CASSQTGTVDPWGYPGELFF
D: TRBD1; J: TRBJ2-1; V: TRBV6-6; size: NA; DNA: TGTGCCAGCAGTCCTCGGGACAGGGTTGGTAATGAGCAGTTCTTC; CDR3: CASSPRDRVGNEQFF
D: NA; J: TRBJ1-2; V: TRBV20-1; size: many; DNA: TGCAGTGCTAGAGGCGTTTCAGGGGCCTCTGGCTACACCTTC; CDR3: CSARGVSGASGYTF
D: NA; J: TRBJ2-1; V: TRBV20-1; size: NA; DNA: TGCAGTGCTAGAGGGGGCTACCAGACCTACAATGAGCAGTTCTTC; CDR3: CSARGGYQTYNEQFF
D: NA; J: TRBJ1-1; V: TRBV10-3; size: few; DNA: TGTGCCTTCCGGAGACTTGTGAACACTGAAGCTTTCTTT; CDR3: CAFRRLVNTEAFF
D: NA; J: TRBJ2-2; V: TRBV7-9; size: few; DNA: TGTGCCAGCAGCTTGGAGTACCGTAACACCGGGGAGCTGTTTTTT; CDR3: CASSLEYRNTGELFF